These 18 T cell receptor beta chains came from one sample sequenced in a study of cytomegalovirus exposure and HLA in healthy donors (dated by TCRdb to the late 2010s). Library preparation was by the immunoSEQ multiplex PCR assay. A mixture of 60 forward primers for TCR Vbeta segments and 13 reverse primers for TCR Jbeta segments was used in the multiplex PCR. The source is immuneACCESS, and TCRdb retained only in-frame sequences with V and J called. Part of the clones is not carried over; for the studies checked, unresolved V genes explain less than half of this, and the remainder is unexplained. In this sample the table shows some 110,000 clones, 60% to 85% of which occur a single time. The ten largest clones take up about 5% of the sample. Sequencing input: PBMCs. The receptors come from a man aged 50 to 60 in good health and CMV-seropositive.

The chain recombines TRBV6-1 with TRBJ2-7; 7 nucleotides agree with TRBD2. Germline trimming cut 4 bases from V and 2 bases from J; bases unmatched to any gene: 5. Germline values: CDR1 MNHNS, CDR2 SASEGT. This CDR3 has 14 amino acids. In DNA, the CDR3 is TGTGCCAGCAGTGTCGGGGAGGGTCCCTACGAGCAGTACTTC. This codes for CASSVGEGPYEQYF.

This clone appeared once. The genes are TRBV11-2 and TRBJ2-5; possibly TRBD2 for D (7 bases). The V gene lost 5 bases and the J gene lost 5 bases, with 15 bases spanning the gap. Germline-derived CDR1 and CDR2 are SGHAT and FQNNGV. The CDR3 is 14 residues long. The CDR3 sequence is CASSPWEGVETQYF. DNA for the CDR3: TGTGCCAGCAGCCCGTGGGAGGGGGTGGAGACCCAGTACTTC.

V is TRBV7-6 and J is TRBJ1-1; D is ambiguous. Germline CDR1 and CDR2: SGHVS and FNYEAQ. Trimming took off 2 bases at V and 1 base at J, with 5 bases between the two ends. This CDR3 has 13 amino acids. The CDR3 region is CASSLRGNTEAFF. The CDR3 DNA sequence: TGTGCCAGCAGCTTACGGGGGAACACTGAAGCTTTCTTT.

This chain uses TRBV5-6 with TRBJ2-7; D remains unclear. The CDR3 is made up of 13 amino acids. V was shortened by 2 bases and J by 1 base, with 7 bases between the two germline ends. Germline CDR1 is SGHDT and CDR2 is YYEEEE. The CDR3 nucleotides read TGTGCCAGCAGCTTAATGCAGTCCTACGAGCAGTACTTC. Translation gives CASSLMQSYEQYF.

The rearrangement uses TRBV30 and TRBJ2-5; 10 bases line up with TRBD2. The length of the CDR3 is 16 residues. CDR1 is GTSNPN and CDR2 is SVGIG in the germline V gene (reference sequence). V shed 2 bases and J 1 base; nucleotides not matched to a gene: 7. DNA for the CDR3: TGTGCCTGGAGTAGGGGGGCTAGCGGGGGCCAAGAGACCCAGTACTTC. The encoded protein is CAWSRGASGGQETQYF.

V gene TRBV6-4 combines with J gene TRBJ2-3, with 12 bases aligning to TRBD2. CDR3 length: 21 residues. The germline gives CDR1 MRHNA, CDR2 SNTAGT. The ends lost 6 bases at V and 4 bases at J; junction bases unmatched: 23. CDR3 in amino acids: CASRDAPGLAGRVTGPDTQYF. For the CDR3, the DNA is TGTGCCAGCAGGGACGCCCCGGGACTAGCGGGCCGCGTGACGGGGCCAGATACGCAGTATTTT.

The sample holds one count of this clone. This chain connects TRBV7-9 to TRBJ1-1; 7 nucleotides agree with TRBD1. V was clipped by 2 bases and J by 5 bases; unmatched bases: 2. Germline values: CDR1 SEHNR, CDR2 FQNEAQ (reference sequence). The CDR3 spans 13 residues. CDR3 nucleotide sequence: TGTGCCAGCAGCTTAACAGGGGCGACTGAAGCTTTCTTT. Its translation is CASSLTGATEAFF.

The CDR3 nucleotides are TGTGCCAGCACCGACACCGTCTATAGCAATCAGCCCCAGCATTTT. Its protein product is CASTDTVYSNQPQHF. The chain has TRBV18 and TRBJ1-5; D not certain. There are 15 residues in the CDR3. V gave up 8 bases and J gave up 0 bases, with 14 bases separating them. Germline V CDR1 and CDR2: KGHSH, LQKENI.

This clone was seen a handful of times. The V call is TRBV5-1, the J call TRBJ1-2; D might be TRBD1 (6 bases). This CDR3 is 13 amino acids long. Germline-derived CDR1 and CDR2 are SGHRS and YFSETQ. V gave up 7 bases and J gave up 3 bases, with 13 bases separating them. This chain's CDR3 is CASGPGQYYGYTF. The DNA for the CDR3 is TGCGCCAGCGGTCCCGGACAGTACTATGGCTACACCTTC. Full variable domain (outside the CDR3, taken from reference TRBV5-1 and TRBJ1-2): KAGVTQTPRYLIKTRGQQVTLSCSPISGHRSVSWYQQTPGQGLQFLFEYFSETQRNKGNFPGRFSGRQFSNSRSEMNVSTLELGDSALYLCASGPGQYYGYTFGSGTRLTVV.

The J gene is TRBJ2-7, the V gene TRBV15, with 8 positions matching TRBD2. Trimming cost V 0 bases and J 4 bases; bases outside gene matches: 5. The CDR3 is made up of 15 amino acids. Germline CDR1 is LNHNV and CDR2 is YYDKDF (reference sequence). In DNA form, the CDR3 reads TGTGCCACCAGCAGAGACGGGAGGGTTCCTTACGAGCAGTACTTC. Residues: CATSRDGRVPYEQYF.

This clone has more than one count but fewer than ten. The chain has TRBV21-1 and TRBJ1-5; the table names TRBD1, a call not compared with the DNA. TRBV21-1 is a recognized pseudogene. The CDR3 covers 17 residues. CDR3 in DNA: TGTGCCAGCAGCCTGGACCGGACAAAGGGGATATATCAGCCCCAGCATTTT. It translates to CASSLDRTKGIYQPQHF.

The chain is built from TRBV28 and TRBJ1-2; 8 bases align to TRBD1. J lost 6 bases, V lost 5 bases, and 8 bases had no gene match. CDR1 is MDHEN, CDR2 SYDVKM, per germline. This CDR3 has 14 amino acids. CDR3 protein: CASSPHGQGHGYTF. The CDR3 DNA follows: TGTGCCAGCAGTCCACATGGACAGGGCCATGGCTACACCTTC.

CDR3 amino acids: CASSPLPGQGTWNEQFF. CDR3 DNA sequence: TGTGCCAGCAGCCCCCTTCCGGGACAGGGGACATGGAATGAGCAGTTCTTC. The chain carries TRBV14 and TRBJ2-1, with 10 bases matching TRBD1. J was trimmed by 7 bases and V by 4 bases; bases with no gene match: 13. Per the germline V gene, CDR1 is SGHDN and CDR2 is FVKESK. The CDR3 runs to 17 residues.

The genes are TRBV6-5 and TRBJ2-7; D ambiguous. This CDR3 is 13 amino acids long. CDR1 is MNHEY and CDR2 is SVGAGI in the germline V gene. V lost 4 bases and J 8 bases, leaving 15 bases between the germline ends. The CDR3 sequence is CASSSSRWPKQYF. In nucleotides, the CDR3 is TGTGCCAGCAGTTCCTCCCGTTGGCCCAAGCAGTACTTC.

The chain recombines TRBV10-2 with TRBJ2-1; 16 bases agree with TRBD2. V lost 7 bases to trimming and J lost 7 bases; unmatched junction nucleotides: 4. The CDR3 consists of 15 residues. CDR1 is WSHSY and CDR2 is SAAADI in the germline V gene. The CDR3 bases are TGCGCCAGCACCGGGACTAGCGGGAGGGCAAATGAGCAGTTCTTC. Amino acids: CASTGTSGRANEQFF.

The rearrangement links TRBV28 to TRBJ1-6, with D tentatively TRBD1 (6 bases). Germline V gene data show CDR1 as MDHEN and CDR2 as SYDVKM. Trimming removed 6 bases from V and 8 bases from J, with 17 bases in between. The CDR3 runs to 15 residues. DNA of the CDR3: TGTGCCAGCAGATCCCCACAGGGTATGGATTCACCCCTCCACTTT. Translation: CASRSPQGMDSPLHF.

The chain uses TRBV19 and TRBJ2-5; 7 positions match TRBD1. Trimming cost V 6 bases and J 4 bases; bases outside gene matches: 11. Germline CDR1 LNHDA, CDR2 SQIVND (reference sequence). CDR3 length equals 15 residues. The DNA for the CDR3 is TGTGCCAGTAGCTTCCAGACAGGGCGGCGAGAGACCCAGTACTTC. Residues: CASSFQTGRRETQYF.

This clone turned up a few times. This sequence joins TRBV2 and TRBJ2-3; no clear D gene. Germline V lookup: CDR1 SNHLY, CDR2 FYNNEI. Trimming shortened V by 6 bases and J by 0 bases, and 10 bases separated the two germline ends. The CDR3 covers 14 residues. CDR3 sequence: CASRIEASTDTQYF. The CDR3 region has the DNA TGTGCCAGCAGAATCGAAGCTAGCACAGATACGCAGTATTTT.